The T cell receptor beta chain under discussion was sequenced for a study of T-cell reconstitution after alpha-beta-depleted transplantation in children. For TCRbeta, the library was prepared with unique molecular identifiers. TCRdb recomputed calls from the PCR reads with MiXCR, one row per CDR3 protein. The sample yields nearly 550,000 distinct CDR3 sequences, 15% to 20% seen once. Trimming left V 6 bases short and J 2 bases short, with 12 bases between. This CDR3 contains 14 residues. The germline V gene has CDR1 MNHNS and CDR2 SASEGT. The source of this sequence is a human donor who donated a stem cell graft to a child with acute lymphoblastic leukemia. The chain uses TRBV6-1 and TRBJ2-3; D perhaps matches TRBD2 (6 bases). The sample in question was PBMCs from the stem cell graft donor, obtained from the stem cell graft. The CDR3 DNA sequence: TGTGCCAGCAGCCCGGGACTCTACACAGATACGCAGTATTTT. Amino acids: CASSPGLYTDTQYF.